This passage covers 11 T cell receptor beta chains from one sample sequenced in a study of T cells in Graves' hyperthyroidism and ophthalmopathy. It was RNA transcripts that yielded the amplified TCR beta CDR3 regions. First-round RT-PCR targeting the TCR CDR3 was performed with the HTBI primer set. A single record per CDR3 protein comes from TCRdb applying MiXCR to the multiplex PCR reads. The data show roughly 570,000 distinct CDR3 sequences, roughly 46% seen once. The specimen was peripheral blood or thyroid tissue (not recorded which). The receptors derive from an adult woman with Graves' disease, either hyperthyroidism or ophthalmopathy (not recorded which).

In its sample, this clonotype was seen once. Here the CDR3 reads CAIRGGQVINSPLHF. Written as DNA, the CDR3 is TGTGCCATCAGGGGCGGACAGGTGATAAATTCACCCCTCCACTTT. The chain links TRBV10-3 to TRBJ1-6, with 7 nucleotides matching TRBD1. Germline V gene data show CDR1 as ENHRY and CDR2 as SYGVKD. Trimming cost V 6 bases and J 7 bases; bases outside gene matches: 9. The CDR3 has 15 amino acids.

DNA of the CDR3: TGTGCCAGCAGCCAAGAAACCCTACCCAATCAGCCCCAGCATTTT. Its protein is CASSQETLPNQPQHF. The chain carries TRBV4-2 and TRBJ1-5; the D is unclear. Germline V CDR1 and CDR2: LGHNA, YNFKEQ. The CDR3 runs 15 residues. V shed 0 bases and J shed 3 bases, with 9 bases lying between them.

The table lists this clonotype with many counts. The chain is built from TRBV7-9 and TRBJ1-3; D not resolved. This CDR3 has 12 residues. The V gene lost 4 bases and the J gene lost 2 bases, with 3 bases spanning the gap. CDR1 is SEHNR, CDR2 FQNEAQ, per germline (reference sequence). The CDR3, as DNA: TGTGCCAGCAGCTCGACTGGAAACACCATATATTTT. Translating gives CASSSTGNTIYF.

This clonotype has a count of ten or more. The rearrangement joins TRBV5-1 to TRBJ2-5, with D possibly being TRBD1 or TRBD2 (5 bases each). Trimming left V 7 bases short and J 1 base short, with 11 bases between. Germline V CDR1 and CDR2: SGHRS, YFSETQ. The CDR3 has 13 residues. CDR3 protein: CASRVGGQETQYF. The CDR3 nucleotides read TGCGCCAGCCGTGTTGGGGGCCAAGAGACCCAGTACTTC.

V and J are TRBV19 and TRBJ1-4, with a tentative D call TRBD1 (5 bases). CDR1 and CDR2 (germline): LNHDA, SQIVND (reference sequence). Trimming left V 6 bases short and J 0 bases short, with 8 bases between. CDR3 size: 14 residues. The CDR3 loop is CASRTAATNEKLFF. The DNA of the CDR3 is TGTGCCAGTAGGACAGCTGCAACTAATGAAAAACTGTTTTTT.

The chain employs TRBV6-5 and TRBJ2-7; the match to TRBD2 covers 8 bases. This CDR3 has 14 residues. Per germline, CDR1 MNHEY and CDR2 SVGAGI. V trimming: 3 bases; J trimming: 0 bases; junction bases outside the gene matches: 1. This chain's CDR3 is CASSYAGGSYEQYF. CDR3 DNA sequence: TGTGCCAGCAGTTATGCGGGAGGCTCCTACGAGCAGTACTTC.

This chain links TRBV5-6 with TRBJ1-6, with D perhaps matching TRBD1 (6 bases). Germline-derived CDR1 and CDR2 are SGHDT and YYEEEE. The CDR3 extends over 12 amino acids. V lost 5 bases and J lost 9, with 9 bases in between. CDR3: CASRVTGSPLHF. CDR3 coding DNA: TGTGCCAGCAGAGTGACAGGTTCACCCCTCCACTTT.

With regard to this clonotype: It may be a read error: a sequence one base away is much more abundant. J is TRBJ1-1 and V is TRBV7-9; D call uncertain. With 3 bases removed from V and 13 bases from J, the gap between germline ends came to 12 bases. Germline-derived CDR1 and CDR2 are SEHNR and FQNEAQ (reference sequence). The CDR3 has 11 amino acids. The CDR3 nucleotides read TGTGCCAGCAGCTTTGGGCCCGATATTTTCTTT. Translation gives CASSFGPDIFF.

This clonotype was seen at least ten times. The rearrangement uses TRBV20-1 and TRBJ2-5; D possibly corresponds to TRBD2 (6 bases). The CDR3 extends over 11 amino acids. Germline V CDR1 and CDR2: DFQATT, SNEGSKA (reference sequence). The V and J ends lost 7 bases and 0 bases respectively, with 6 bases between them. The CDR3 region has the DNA TGCAGTGGGGAGGACCAAGAGACCCAGTACTTC. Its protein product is CSGEDQETQYF.

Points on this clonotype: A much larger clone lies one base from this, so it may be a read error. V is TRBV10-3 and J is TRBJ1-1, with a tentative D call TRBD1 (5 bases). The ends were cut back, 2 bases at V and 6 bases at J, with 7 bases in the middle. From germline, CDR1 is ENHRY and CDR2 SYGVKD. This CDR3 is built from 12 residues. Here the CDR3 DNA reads TGTGCCATCAGTGAGGAGGGGTCTGAAGCTTTCTTT. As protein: CAISEEGSEAFF.

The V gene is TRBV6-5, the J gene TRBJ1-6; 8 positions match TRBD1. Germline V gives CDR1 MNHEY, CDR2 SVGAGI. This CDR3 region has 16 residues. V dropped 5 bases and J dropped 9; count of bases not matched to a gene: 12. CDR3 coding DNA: TGTGCCAGCAGTGCAGACGGACAGGGAGTGGGTTCACCCCTCCACTTT. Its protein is CASSADGQGVGSPLHF.